This T cell receptor (beta chain) was captured by sequencing in a study of blood T cell repertoires in COVID-19 (dated by TCRdb to 2018 to 2021). Regarding the research as a whole: Collaborator samples came from the United States, Italy and Spain and covered acute and convalescent phases of COVID-19. The material from the prospective study consisted of cDNA or gDNA derived from T cells, B-cell-depleted T cells, or PBMCs. The dataset comprised deeply sampled blood TCRbeta repertoires from subjects exposed to, actively infected with, or recovered from COVID-19. The repertoires were released in a freely available public database intended as a resource for research on the immune response to SARS-CoV-2. Samples were obtained from the ongoing ImmuneRACE study (first 160 participants) and from 1,000 to 1,500 subjects provided by 6 global collaborators. Nearly every sample came with metadata listing a de-identified subject ID, COVID-19 status, age in years and sex. Where HLA class I and class II types were available, the types were taken from metadata supplied by the sample provider, not from assay-based typing. What the work shows at the level of the full study, not this receptor alone: The amount of clinical and demographic metadata varied by source and participant and was provided uncurated.

TCRbeta CDR3 regions were amplified from genomic DNA by means of the immunoSEQ Assay, a bias-controlled multiplex PCR. The source study handled its data this way. Nucleated cell counts per sample were estimated from amplification of reference gene primers within the assay. To quantify the absolute abundance of each unique TCRbeta CDR3 rearrangement, sequence reads were collapsed and filtered. For each sample, productive Simpson clonality was calculated by taking the square root of Simpson's diversity index across productive rearrangements. This immuneACCESS table, as held by TCRdb, lists in-frame sequences with V and J called but not all clones. Of the missing ones, under half trace to an unresolved V gene in checked studies; the others have no known cause. V, J and clone size reflect that table, while D and trimming were determined from the DNA. This sample has 200,000 to 250,000 clones in its table, and around 88% of those were observed once. Of the sample, approximately 15% is held by the ten largest clones.

Comment on this clone: This clone's antigen is unknown. No base qualities exist here, and no much larger clone lies one base off it.

Enrolling through a virtual design, the prospective study's participants ranged in age from roughly 18 to 89 years and lived across 24 United States geographic areas. Cohort assignment in the prospective study relied on participant-reported clinical history from a screening survey and a study questionnaire. In the prospective study, whole blood, serum and a nasopharyngeal or oropharyngeal swab were collected from each participant by mobile phlebotomists. Participants in the prospective study had the option to provide additional blood draws and questionnaires over a roughly 2-month period. Blood samples from the prospective study were shipped frozen or at room temperature prior to DNA extraction. The CDR3 has 15 amino acids, counting the end cysteine and phenylalanine. The retained sequence is limited to the CDR3, 45 bases, with the frame set at the first base. V is reduced by 5 bases and J by 2 bases, leaving a spacing of 15 bases between them. Via the germline V gene (reference sequence), CDR1 is LNHDA and CDR2 SQIVND.

This TCR came from a woman aged 50 to 60 with acute COVID-19. The sample taken for sequencing was PBMCs or T cells enriched from blood (not recorded which). The chain links TRBV19 with TRBJ1-1; TRBD1 might be the D gene, on 5 matching bases. The sequenced DNA is TGTGCCAGTAGTTTAGTGCCGGACACTAACACTGAAGCTTTCTTT. This yields the protein CASSLVPDTNTEAFF. Supplemented by the reference TRBV19 and TRBJ1-1 proteins around the CDR3, the complete variable domain is DGGITQSPKYLFRKEGQNVTLSCEQNLNHDAMYWYRQDPGQGLRLIYYSQIVNDFQKGDIAEGYSVSREKKESFPLTVTSAQKNPTAFYLCASSLVPDTNTEAFFGQGTRLTVV.